The clone carrying this TCR beta chain has just one count. Its specificity is not known. The data were taken from a study of shared clonotypes between healthy human individuals. Study context: The study enrolled two women and three men aged 18 to 49.

Study-wide results and caveats: Larger estimated richness was generally recorded for naive subsets relative to memory subsets.

Assay used: immunoSEQ multiplex PCR; TCRdb lists only in-frame clones, some missing. The table includes 2.5 million or so clones, around nine tenths detected once. Donors included only healthy HIV-negative adults lacking recent acute infections or vaccinations. Both subsets, CD45RA+ naive and CD45RA-negative memory, were split from the CD4+ cells. The origin of this receptor is a man aged 18 to 29 in good health. The sequencing sample was made of naive CD4+ T cells sorted from blood. Subset defined: CD45RA+ positively selected.

CDR3 nucleotides: TGTGCCAGCAGCGTGACAGGGGGCGCCTCTTTCTTCCACTTT. This encodes CASSVTGGASFFHF. This chain links TRBV6-1 with TRBJ1-6, with 10 bases that match TRBD1. This CDR3 has 14 residues. After removal of 6 bases from V and 17 bases from J, the junction contained 13 bases not matched to a gene. From germline, CDR1 is MNHNS and CDR2 SASEGT.